This T cell receptor beta chain originates from a study of cytomegalovirus exposure and HLA in healthy donors. Study-level results: The likely explanation for a cluster of highly shared sequence variants was sequencing artifact. According to the study, 150 to 200 TCR beta chains were cytomegalovirus-associated.

Points on this clone: Its antigen remains unidentified.

Use of 60 Vbeta and 13 Jbeta primers characterized the PCR. Sequencing used immunoSEQ multiplex PCR; TCRdb keeps in-frame clones, though not all of them. The sample consists of 160,000 or so clones, 84% of them appearing once. The receptor's source is a man aged 25 to 45 in good health and CMV-seronegative. Sequenced input: PBMCs.

The CDR3 nucleotides are TGTGCCAGCAGTCGAGGGGGGGGTAATGAGCAGTTCTTC. It translates to CASSRGGGNEQFF. The gene calls are TRBV6-5 and TRBJ2-1; possibly TRBD2 for D (7 bases). V lost 5 bases, J lost 7 bases, and 12 bases lay in between. Germline assignment: CDR1 MNHEY and CDR2 SVGAGI. The CDR3 extends over 13 amino acids.